This T cell receptor (beta chain) appears in the sequencing data of a study of vaccination effects on CD4 cells after COVID-19. In the study overall: Participants received two doses of either the BNT162b2 or mRNA-1273 vaccine. General study results and limits: Clones from infection and from vaccination both contracted markedly late after vaccination.

This clone turned up a few times. The antigen is not known. The ViraFEST assay expanded antigen-specific CD4+ T cells with viral peptide pools before sequencing. Subsequent to 10 days of culture, CD4+ T cells were isolated. The vaccine recipients had no prior SARS-CoV-2 infection, with negative nucleocapsid antibodies. Cultures used over 1.5 million PBMC per well, about 10 IU/ml IL-2 and about 10 ug/ml peptides. Fresh IL-2-containing medium replaced half the medium on days 3 and 7. The CDR3 runs to 13 residues. Germline assignment: CDR1 MNHNY and CDR2 SVGAGI (reference sequence). The trim removed 5 bases at V and 2 bases at J, leaving 3 bases unmatched. Produced via immunoSEQ multiplex PCR; TCRdb's table is partial and in-frame only. The data contain around 25,000 clones, approximately 75% of them singletons.

This chain joins TRBV6-6 and TRBJ2-7; TRBD1 matches at 7 bases. This receptor was taken from a human donor who received a COVID-19 vaccine. This specimen consisted of CD4+ T cells from PBMCs cultured with SARS-CoV-2 spike peptides, obtained before COVID-19 vaccination. The CDR3 reads CASSRGPTYEQYF. The CDR3 DNA is TGTGCCAGCAGTAGGGGGCCCACCTACGAGCAGTACTTC.